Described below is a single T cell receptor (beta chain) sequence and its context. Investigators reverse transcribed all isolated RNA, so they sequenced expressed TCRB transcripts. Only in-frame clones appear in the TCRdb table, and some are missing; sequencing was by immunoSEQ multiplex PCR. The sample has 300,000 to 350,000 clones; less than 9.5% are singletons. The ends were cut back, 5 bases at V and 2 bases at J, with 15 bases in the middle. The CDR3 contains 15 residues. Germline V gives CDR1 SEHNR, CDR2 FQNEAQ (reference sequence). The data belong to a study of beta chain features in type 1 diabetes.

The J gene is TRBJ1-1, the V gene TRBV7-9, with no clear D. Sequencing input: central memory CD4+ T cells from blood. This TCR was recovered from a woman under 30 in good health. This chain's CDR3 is CASSPRPVGNTEAFF. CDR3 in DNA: TGTGCCAGCAGCCCGCGACCGGTCGGTAACACTGAAGCTTTCTTT.